This TCR beta chain derives from a study of OX40 agonist ivuxolimab in advanced cancers. Turning to the study itself: The mean age was roughly 60 years, ranging from about 20 to 79, with 80% to 85% of participants male. Three dose-escalation patients had partial responses: one with hepatocellular carcinoma and two with cutaneous melanoma.

The ends were cut back, 3 bases at V and 5 bases at J, with 13 bases in the middle. Germline V lookup: CDR1 LNHDA, CDR2 SQIVND (reference sequence). CDR3 length equals 14 residues. Produced via immunoSEQ multiplex PCR; TCRdb's table is partial and in-frame only. The data contain 90,000 to 150,000 clones, roughly nine tenths of them singletons. Concerning this clone itself: The antigen remains unidentified.

General observations from the study: Also present in some nonresponders was a low level of normalized T-cell clonal expansion. Clonal expansion by week 6 occurred in CD4+ and CD8+ blood T cells (at 0.1 to 3.0 mg/kg).

Source: CD4+ or CD8+ T cells sorted from blood, taken in a trial of the OX40 agonist ivuxolimab. The chain has TRBV19 and TRBJ1-1, with D unclear. The receptor's source is an adult with an advanced solid tumor such as melanoma, head and neck, liver or kidney cancer. CDR3 sequence (DNA): TGTGCCAGTAGTATGCAGGTCACGGGTACTGAAGCTTTCTTT. Its translation is CASSMQVTGTEAFF.